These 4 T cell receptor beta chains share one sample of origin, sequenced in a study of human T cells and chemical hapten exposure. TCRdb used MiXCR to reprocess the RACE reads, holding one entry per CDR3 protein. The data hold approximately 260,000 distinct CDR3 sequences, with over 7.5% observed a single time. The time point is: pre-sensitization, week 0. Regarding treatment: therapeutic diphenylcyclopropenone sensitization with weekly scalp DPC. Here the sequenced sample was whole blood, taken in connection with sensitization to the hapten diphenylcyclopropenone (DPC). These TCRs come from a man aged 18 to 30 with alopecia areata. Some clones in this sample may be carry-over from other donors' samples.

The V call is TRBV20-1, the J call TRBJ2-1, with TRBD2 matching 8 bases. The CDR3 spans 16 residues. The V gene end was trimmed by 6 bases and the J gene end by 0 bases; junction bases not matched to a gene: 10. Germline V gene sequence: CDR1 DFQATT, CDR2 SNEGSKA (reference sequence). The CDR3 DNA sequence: TGCAGTGCGAGAAAGACTAGCGTGAGCTCCTACAATGAGCAGTTCTTC. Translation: CSARKTSVSSYNEQFF.

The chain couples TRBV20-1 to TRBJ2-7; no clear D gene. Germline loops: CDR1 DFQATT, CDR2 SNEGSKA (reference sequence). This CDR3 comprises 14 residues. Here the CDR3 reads CSARAPGPHYEQYV. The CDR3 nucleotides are TGCAGTGCCAGAGCTCCGGGTCCGCACTACGAGCAGTACGTC.

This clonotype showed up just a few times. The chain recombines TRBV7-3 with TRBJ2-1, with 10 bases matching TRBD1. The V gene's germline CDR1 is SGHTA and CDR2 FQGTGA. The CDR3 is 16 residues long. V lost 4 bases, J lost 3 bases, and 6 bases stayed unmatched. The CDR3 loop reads CASSSWDRGGYNEQFF. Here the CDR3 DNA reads TGTGCCAGCAGCTCCTGGGACAGGGGAGGCTACAATGAGCAGTTCTTC.

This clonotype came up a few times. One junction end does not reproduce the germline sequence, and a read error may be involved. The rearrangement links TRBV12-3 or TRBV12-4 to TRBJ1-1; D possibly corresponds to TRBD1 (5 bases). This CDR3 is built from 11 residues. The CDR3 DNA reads TGTGCCAGCAGCAGGGTCCGTGAAGTTTTCTTT. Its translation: CASSRVREVFF.